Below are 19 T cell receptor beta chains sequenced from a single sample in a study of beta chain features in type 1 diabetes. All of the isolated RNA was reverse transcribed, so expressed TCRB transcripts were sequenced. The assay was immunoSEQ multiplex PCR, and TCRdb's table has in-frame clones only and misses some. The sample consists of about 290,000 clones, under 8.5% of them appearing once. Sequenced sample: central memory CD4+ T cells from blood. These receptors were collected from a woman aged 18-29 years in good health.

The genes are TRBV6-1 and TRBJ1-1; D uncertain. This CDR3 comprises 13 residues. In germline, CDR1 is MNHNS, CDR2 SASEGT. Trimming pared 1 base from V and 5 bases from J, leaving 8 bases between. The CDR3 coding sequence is TGTGCCAGCAGTGAAGAATTGCGGACTGAAGCTTTCTTT. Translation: CASSEELRTEAFF.

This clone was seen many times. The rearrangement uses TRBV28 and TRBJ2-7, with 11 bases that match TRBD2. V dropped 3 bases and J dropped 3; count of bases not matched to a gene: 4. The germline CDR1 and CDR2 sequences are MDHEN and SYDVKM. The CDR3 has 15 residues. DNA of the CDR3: TGTGCCAGCAGTTTTTCACTAGCGGGGGTCTACGAGCAGTACGTC. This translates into CASSFSLAGVYEQYV.

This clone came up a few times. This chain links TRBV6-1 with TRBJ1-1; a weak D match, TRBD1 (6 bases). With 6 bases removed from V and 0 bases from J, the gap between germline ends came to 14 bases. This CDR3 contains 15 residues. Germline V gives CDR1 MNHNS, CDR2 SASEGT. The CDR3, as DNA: TGTGCCAGCAGGATACGGACAGAGATGAACACTGAAGCTTTCTTT. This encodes CASRIRTEMNTEAFF.

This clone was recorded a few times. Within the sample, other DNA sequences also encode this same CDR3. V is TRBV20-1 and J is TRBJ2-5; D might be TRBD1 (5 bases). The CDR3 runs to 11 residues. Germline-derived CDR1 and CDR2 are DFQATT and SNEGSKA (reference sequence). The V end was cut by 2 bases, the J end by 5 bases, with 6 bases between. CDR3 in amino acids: CSARKGETQYF. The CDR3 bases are TGCAGTGCTAGAAAGGGGGAGACCCAGTACTTC.

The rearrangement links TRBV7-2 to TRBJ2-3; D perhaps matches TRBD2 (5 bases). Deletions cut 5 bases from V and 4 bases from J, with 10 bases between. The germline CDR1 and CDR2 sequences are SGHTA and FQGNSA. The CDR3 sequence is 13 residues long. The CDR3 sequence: CASSTDYSDTQYF. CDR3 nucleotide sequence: TGTGCCAGCAGCACCGACTACTCAGATACGCAGTATTTT.

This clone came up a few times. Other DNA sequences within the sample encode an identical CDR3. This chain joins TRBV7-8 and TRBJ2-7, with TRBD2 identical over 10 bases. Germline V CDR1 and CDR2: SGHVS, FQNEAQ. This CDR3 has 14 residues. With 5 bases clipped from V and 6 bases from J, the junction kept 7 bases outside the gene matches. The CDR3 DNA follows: TGTGCCAGCAGCCCCAGGGCTAGCGGGGGCGAGCAGTACGTC. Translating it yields CASSPRASGGEQYV.

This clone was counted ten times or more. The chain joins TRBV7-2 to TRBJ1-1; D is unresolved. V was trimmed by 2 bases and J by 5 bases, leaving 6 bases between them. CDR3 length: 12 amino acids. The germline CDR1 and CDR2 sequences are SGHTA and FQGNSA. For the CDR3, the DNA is TGTGCCAGCAGCTTAATGAGGACTGAAGCTTTCTTT. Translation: CASSLMRTEAFF.

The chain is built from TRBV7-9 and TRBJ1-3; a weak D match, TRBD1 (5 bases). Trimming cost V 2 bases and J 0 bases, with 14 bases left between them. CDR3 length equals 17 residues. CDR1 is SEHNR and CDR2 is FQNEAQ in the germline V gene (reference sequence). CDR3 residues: CASSLRRQGNSGNTIYF. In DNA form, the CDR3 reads TGTGCCAGCAGCTTAAGACGGCAGGGAAACTCTGGAAACACCATATATTTT.

The CDR3 here is CASSFRQGSETQYF. CDR3 in DNA: TGTGCCAGCAGTTTTAGACAGGGATCAGAGACCCAGTACTTC. The chain links TRBV27 to TRBJ2-5; 7 bases are a match to TRBD1. CDR3 length: 14 amino acids. V was pared by 3 bases and J by 4 bases, with 5 bases of the junction left unmatched. The germline V gene has CDR1 MNHEY and CDR2 SMNVEV (reference sequence).

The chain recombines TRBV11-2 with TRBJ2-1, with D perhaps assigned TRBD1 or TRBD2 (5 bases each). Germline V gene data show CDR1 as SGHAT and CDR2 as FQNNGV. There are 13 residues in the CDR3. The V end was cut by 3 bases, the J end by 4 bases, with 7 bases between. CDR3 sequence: CASSFEGYNEQFF. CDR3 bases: TGTGCCAGCAGCTTCGAGGGGTACAATGAGCAGTTCTTC.

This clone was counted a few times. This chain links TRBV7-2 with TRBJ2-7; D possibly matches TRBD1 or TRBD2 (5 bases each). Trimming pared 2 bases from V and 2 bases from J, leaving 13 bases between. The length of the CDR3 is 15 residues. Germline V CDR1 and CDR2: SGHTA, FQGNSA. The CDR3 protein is CASSLNRQGPYEQYF. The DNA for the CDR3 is TGTGCCAGCAGCTTAAATCGGCAGGGACCCTACGAGCAGTACTTC.

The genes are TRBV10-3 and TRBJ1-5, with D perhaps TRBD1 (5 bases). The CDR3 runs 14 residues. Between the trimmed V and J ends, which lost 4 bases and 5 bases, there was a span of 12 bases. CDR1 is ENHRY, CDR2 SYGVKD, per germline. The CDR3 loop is CAISAVDTDQPQHF. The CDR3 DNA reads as TGTGCCATCAGTGCTGTGGACACTGATCAGCCCCAGCATTTT.

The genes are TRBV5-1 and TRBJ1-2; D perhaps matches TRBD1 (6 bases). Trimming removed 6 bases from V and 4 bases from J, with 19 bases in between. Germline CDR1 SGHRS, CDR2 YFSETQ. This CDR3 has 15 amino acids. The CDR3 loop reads CASTAGDKSVYGYTF. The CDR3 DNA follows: TGCGCCAGCACCGCGGGGGACAAAAGTGTCTATGGCTACACCTTC. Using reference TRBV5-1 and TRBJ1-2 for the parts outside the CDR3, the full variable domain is KAGVTQTPRYLIKTRGQQVTLSCSPISGHRSVSWYQQTPGQGLQFLFEYFSETQRNKGNFPGRFSGRQFSNSRSEMNVSTLELGDSALYLCASTAGDKSVYGYTFGSGTRLTVV.

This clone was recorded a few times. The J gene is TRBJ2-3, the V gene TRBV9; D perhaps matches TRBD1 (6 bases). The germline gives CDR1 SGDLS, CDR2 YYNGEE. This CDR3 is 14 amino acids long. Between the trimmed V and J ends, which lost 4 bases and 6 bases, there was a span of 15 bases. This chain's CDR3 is CASSIQTGKDTQYF. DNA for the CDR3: TGTGCCAGCAGCATCCAGACAGGAAAGGATACGCAGTATTTT.

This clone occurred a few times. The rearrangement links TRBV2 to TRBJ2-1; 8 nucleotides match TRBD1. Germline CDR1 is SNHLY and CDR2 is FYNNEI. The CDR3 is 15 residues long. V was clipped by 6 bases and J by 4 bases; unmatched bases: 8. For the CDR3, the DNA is TGTGCCAGCAGAATCGGACAGGGCCGGTACAATGAGCAGTTCTTC. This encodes CASRIGQGRYNEQFF.

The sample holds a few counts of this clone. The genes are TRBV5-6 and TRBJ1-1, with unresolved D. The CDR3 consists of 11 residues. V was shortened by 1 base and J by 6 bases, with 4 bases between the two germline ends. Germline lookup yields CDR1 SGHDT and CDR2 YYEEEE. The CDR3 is CASSLIAEAFF. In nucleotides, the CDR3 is TGTGCCAGCAGCTTGATAGCTGAAGCTTTCTTT.

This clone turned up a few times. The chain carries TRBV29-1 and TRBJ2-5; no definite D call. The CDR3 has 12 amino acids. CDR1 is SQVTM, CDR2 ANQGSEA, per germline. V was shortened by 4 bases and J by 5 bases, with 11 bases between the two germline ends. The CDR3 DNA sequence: TGCAGCGTTGCGGTGCAAGCGGAGACCCAGTACTTC. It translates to CSVAVQAETQYF.

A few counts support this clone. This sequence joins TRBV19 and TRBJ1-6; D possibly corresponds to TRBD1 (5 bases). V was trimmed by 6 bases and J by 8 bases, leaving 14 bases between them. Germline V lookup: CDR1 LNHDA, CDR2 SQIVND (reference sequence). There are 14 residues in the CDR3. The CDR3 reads CASRRDASHSPLHF. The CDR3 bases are TGTGCCAGTAGGCGGGACGCGTCTCATTCACCCCTCCACTTT.

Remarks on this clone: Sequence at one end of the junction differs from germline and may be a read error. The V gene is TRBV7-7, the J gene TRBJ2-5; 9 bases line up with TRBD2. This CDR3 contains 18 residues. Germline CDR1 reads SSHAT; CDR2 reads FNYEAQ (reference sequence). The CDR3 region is CASSLGGVAGAYQETQYF. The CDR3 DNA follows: TGTGCTAGCAGCTTAGGTGGGGTAGCGGGGGCGTACCAAGAGACCCAGTACTTC.